Below are 5 T cell receptor beta chains sequenced from a single sample in a study of T cell responses to AZD1222 COVID-19 vaccine. The protocol was immunoSEQ multiplex PCR, while the TCRdb copy is restricted to in-frame clones and leaves out a portion. The table lists 90,000 to 120,000 clones, approximately 90% of them singletons. The specimen comprised peripheral blood, sampled on day 0 of AZD1222 vaccination. The source is an adult in good health.

The V and J genes are TRBV5-4 and TRBJ1-1; 12 bases are a match to TRBD1. The CDR3 length is 16 residues. J gave up 4 bases and V 4 bases, and 8 bases lay outside the gene matches. Germline V gene data show CDR1 as SGHNT and CDR2 as YYREEE (reference sequence). The CDR3 is CASSRGTGGSVTEAFF. The DNA of the CDR3 is TGTGCCAGCAGCAGGGGGACAGGGGGCAGCGTCACTGAAGCTTTCTTT.

The chain couples TRBV7-3 to TRBJ1-5, with D maybe TRBD1 (5 bases). Germline CDR1 is SGHTA and CDR2 is FQGTGA. The CDR3 has 14 residues. V dropped 3 bases and J dropped 0 bases, with 6 bases sitting between them. As DNA, the CDR3 is TGTGCCAGCAGCTTGACAGCTAGCAATCAGCCCCAGCATTTT. Protein product: CASSLTASNQPQHF. Full variable domain (rest looked up from reference TRBV7-3 and TRBJ1-5): GAGVSQTPSNKVTEKGKYVELRCDPISGHTALYWYRQSLGQGPEFLIYFQGTGAADDSGLPNDRFFAVRPEGSVSTLKIQRTERGDSAVYLCASSLTASNQPQHFGDGTRLSIL.

The chain joins TRBV3-1 (or the pseudogene TRBV3-2) to TRBJ1-6; 9 nucleotides match TRBD1. Germline V gene lookup returns CDR1 LGHDT and CDR2 YNNKEL (reference sequence). J gave up 10 bases and V 4 bases, and 11 bases lay outside the gene matches. The CDR3 covers 16 residues. CDR3 bases: TGTGCCAGCAGCCGCCTGGGACAGGGAGGAAAATCACCCCTCCACTTT. It yields the protein CASSRLGQGGKSPLHF.

The V and J genes are TRBV29-1 and TRBJ1-2; 12 nucleotides align to TRBD1. The CDR3 contains 13 residues. Germline lookup yields CDR1 SQVTM and CDR2 ANQGSEA. Trimming removed 7 bases from V and 7 bases from J; junction bases left unmatched: 7. The CDR3 nucleotides are TGCAGCGCGAGGGACAGGGGGCTCGGTGGCTACACCTTC. It codes for CSARDRGLGGYTF.

This chain links TRBV19 with TRBJ1-1, with 7 nucleotides matching TRBD1. The CDR3 totals 14 residues. CDR1 is LNHDA and CDR2 is SQIVND in the germline V gene (reference sequence). V gave up 5 bases and J gave up 0 bases; unmatched junction bases: 3. The chain's CDR3 is CASSAGTVNTEAFF. CDR3 nucleotide sequence: TGTGCCAGTAGTGCAGGGACAGTGAACACTGAAGCTTTCTTT.